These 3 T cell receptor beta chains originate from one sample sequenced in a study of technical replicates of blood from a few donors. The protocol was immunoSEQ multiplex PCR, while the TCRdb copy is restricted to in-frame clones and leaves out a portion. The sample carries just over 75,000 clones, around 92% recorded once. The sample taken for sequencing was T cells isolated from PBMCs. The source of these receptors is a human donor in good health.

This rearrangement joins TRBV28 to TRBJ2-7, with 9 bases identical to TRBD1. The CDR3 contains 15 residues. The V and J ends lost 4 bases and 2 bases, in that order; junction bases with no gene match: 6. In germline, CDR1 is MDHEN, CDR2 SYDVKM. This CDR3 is CASSSPGQGPYEQYF. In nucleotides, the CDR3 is TGTGCCAGCAGTTCGCCGGGACAGGGTCCCTACGAGCAGTACTTC.

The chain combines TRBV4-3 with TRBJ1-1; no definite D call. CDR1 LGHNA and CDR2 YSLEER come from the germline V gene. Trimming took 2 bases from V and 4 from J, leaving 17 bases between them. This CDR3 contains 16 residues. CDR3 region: CASSQYGIGLGTEAFF. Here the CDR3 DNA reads TGCGCCAGCAGCCAATACGGGATAGGGCTGGGCACTGAAGCTTTCTTT.

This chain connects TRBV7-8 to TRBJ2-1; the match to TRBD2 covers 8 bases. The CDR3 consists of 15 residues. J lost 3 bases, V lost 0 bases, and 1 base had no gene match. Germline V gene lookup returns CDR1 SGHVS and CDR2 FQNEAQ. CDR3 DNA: TGTGCCAGCAGCTTAGCGCGGGAGGTCTACAATGAGCAGTTCTTC. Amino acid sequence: CASSLAREVYNEQFF. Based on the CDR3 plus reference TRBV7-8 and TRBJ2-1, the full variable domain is GAGVSQSPRYKVAKRGQDVALRCDPISGHVSLFWYQQALGQGPEFLTYFQNEAQLDKSGLPSDRFFAERPEGSVSTLKIQRTQQEDSAVYLCASSLAREVYNEQFFGPGTRLTVL.